This is a list of T cell receptor beta chains from one sample in a study of siplizumab effects on memory and regulatory T cells. Method: immunoSEQ multiplex PCR; TCRdb's copy keeps in-frame clones and lacks some. The repertoire has tens of thousands of clones, 95% to 98% of them found once; the top ten carry 0.55% to 0.65%. Material: naive CD4+ T cells sorted from blood. These receptors were obtained from a human donor in good health. Each CDR3 is given with its conserved first and last residue.

v_gene: TRBV9
j_gene: TRBJ1-1
CDR3aa: CASSALQQGAEAFF

v_gene: TRBV6-5
j_gene: TRBJ2-2
CDR3aa: CASSHSRLAVTGELFF

v_gene: TRBV5-1
j_gene: TRBJ1-5
CDR3aa: CASSLGTGTQPQHF

v_gene: TRBV7-2
j_gene: TRBJ2-3
CDR3aa: CASSYPRITDTQYF

v_gene: TRBV7-2
j_gene: TRBJ1-2
CDR3aa: CASSPVWWDRGSYGYTF

v_gene: TRBV7-2
j_gene: TRBJ1-4
CDR3aa: CASSDRVTNEKLFF

v_gene: TRBV2
j_gene: TRBJ2-1
CDR3aa: CASGKTYNEQFF

v_gene: TRBV5-4
j_gene: TRBJ2-3
CDR3aa: CASSPRTGTDTQYF

v_gene: TRBV7-9
j_gene: TRBJ2-7
CDR3aa: CASSPGTSGRWEQYF

v_gene: TRBV19
j_gene: TRBJ2-3
CDR3aa: CASSIWTGVMDTDTQYF

v_gene: TRBV18
j_gene: TRBJ2-5
CDR3aa: CASSPSRETRYF

v_gene: TRBV5-1
j_gene: TRBJ2-2
CDR3aa: CASSLEGPSTGELFF

v_gene: TRBV13
j_gene: TRBJ2-2
CDR3aa: CASSSSSGTNTGELFF

v_gene: TRBV19
j_gene: TRBJ1-1
CDR3aa: CASSFVRTEAFF

v_gene: TRBV5-1
j_gene: TRBJ2-1
CDR3aa: CASTRAASGSHEQFF

v_gene: TRBV18
j_gene: TRBJ1-4
CDR3aa: CASSLRTRDIGEKLFF